This TCR beta chain was sequenced for a study of T-cell reconstitution after alpha-beta-depleted transplantation in children (dated by TCRdb to about 2016). Regarding the study in general: Using TCR repertoire profiling, the study quantitatively followed how T-cell immune reconstitution unfolded in children after TCRalphabeta/CD19-depleted allogeneic hematopoietic cell transplantation.

About this clonotype: Its specific antigen is unknown. Per-base qualities were not stored, and no clone one base away is much larger.

The treatment or condition label on this specimen signifies: allogeneic hematopoietic cell transplantation with graft depleted of TCRalphabeta T cells and CD19 B cells. The transplant recipients were children given TCRalphabeta/CD19-depleted allogeneic hematopoietic cell grafts. The paper's findings and limits, for the study overall: Over subsequent months, a decline in hyperexpanded clone frequencies was noted, and after one year, T-cell counts and TCRbeta diversity were mostly ascribed to newly produced T cells. About two months after transplant, the apparently early recovery of alphabetaT-cell counts reportedly depended on just several hundred clones that had expanded rapidly and came from non-depleted graft cells. In some patients, the high TCRbeta diversity seen at day 60 was put down to recipient T cells and intrathymic progenitors that had survived conditioning.

The germline ends are 8 bases apart after V is trimmed by 6 bases and J by 3 bases. From the cysteine through the phenylalanine, the CDR3 covers 13 amino acids. The CDR3 DNA has 39 bases and is translated from base 1. The germline V gene sets CDR1 to SNHLY and CDR2 to FYNNEI. To prepare the library, PCR was applied. Instrument on record: Illumina HiSeq 2500. To normalize quantification of the TCRbeta repertoire, the TCR libraries were built with molecular barcoding that relied on unique molecular identifiers. In TCRdb, the public reads were trimmed at Q25 with fastp and aligned with MiXCR, with productive beta chains retained. CDR3 protein duplicates are merged, each entry listing the most common genes and DNA. In all, the sample holds some 120,000 distinct CDR3 sequences, and 8% to 10% of those were seen once. The ten largest clones capture less than 25% of the sample.

This receptor was taken from a girl under three years old who had a stem cell transplant for combined immunodeficiency, so the T cells may come from the graft donor. The sequenced sample was PBMCs, mostly from graft donor cells, obtained 180 days after TCRalphabeta/CD19-depleted stem cell transplant. This chain joins TRBV2 to TRBJ1-4; tentative D gene TRBD1, with 5 bases matching. The nucleotides are TGTGCCAGCAGGCCGGGACCTAATGAAAAACTGTTTTTT. This encodes CASRPGPNEKLFF.